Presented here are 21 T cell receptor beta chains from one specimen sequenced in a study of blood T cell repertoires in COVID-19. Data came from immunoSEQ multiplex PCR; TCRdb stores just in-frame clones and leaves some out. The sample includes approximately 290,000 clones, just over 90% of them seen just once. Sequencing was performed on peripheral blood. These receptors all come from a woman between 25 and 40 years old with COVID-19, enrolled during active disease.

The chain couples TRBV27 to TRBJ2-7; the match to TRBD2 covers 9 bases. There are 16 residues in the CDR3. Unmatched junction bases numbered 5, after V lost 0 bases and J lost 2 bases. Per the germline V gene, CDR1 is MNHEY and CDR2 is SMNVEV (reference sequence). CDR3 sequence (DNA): TGTGCCAGCAGTTTATCTAGCGGGAGCCTGACCTACGAGCAGTACTTC. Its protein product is CASSLSSGSLTYEQYF.

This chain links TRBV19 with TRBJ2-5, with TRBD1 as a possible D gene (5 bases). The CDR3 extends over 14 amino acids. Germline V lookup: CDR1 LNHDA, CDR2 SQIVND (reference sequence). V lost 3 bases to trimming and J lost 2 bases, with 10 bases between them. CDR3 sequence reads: CASSIKGDQETQYF. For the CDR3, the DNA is TGTGCCAGTAGTATTAAAGGGGATCAAGAGACCCAGTACTTC.

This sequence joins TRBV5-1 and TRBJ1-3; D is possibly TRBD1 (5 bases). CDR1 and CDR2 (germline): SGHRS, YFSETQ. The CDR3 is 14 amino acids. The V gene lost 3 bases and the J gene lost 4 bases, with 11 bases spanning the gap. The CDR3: CASSYGQEGNTIYF. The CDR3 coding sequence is TGCGCCAGCAGCTACGGACAAGAAGGAAACACCATATATTTT.

CDR3 in DNA: TGTGCCACACTACAGGGGGGATATGGCTACACCTTC. Translated: CATLQGGYGYTF. The chain combines TRBV6-5 with TRBJ1-2, with TRBD1 identical over 8 bases. The CDR3 length is 12 residues. Unmatched junction bases numbered 6, after V lost 10 bases and J lost 5 bases. In germline, CDR1 is MNHEY, CDR2 SVGAGI.

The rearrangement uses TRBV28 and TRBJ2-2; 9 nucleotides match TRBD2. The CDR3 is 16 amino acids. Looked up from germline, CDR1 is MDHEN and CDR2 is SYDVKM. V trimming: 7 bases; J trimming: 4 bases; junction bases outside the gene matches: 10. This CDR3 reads CASNSEGTSRTGELFF. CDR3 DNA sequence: TGTGCCAGCAACTCTGAAGGGACTAGCCGCACCGGGGAGCTGTTTTTT. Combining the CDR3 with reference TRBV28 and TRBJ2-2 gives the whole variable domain DVKVTQSSRYLVKRTGEKVFLECVQDMDHENMFWYRQDPGLGLRLIYFSYDVKMKEKGDIPEGYSVSREKKERFSLILESASTNQTSMYLCASNSEGTSRTGELFFGEGSRLTVL.

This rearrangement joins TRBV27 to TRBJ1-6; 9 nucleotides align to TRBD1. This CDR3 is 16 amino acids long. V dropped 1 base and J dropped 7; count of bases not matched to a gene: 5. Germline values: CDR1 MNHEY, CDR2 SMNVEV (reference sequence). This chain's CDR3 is CASSLYPGQGNSPLHF. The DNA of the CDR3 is TGTGCCAGCAGTTTATACCCGGGACAGGGAAATTCACCCCTCCACTTT.

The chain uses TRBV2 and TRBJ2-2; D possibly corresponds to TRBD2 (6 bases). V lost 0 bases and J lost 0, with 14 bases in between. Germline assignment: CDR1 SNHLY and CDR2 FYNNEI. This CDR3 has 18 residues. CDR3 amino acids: CASSEAQPASANTGELFF. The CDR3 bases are TGTGCCAGCAGTGAAGCGCAGCCGGCTAGCGCGAACACCGGGGAGCTGTTTTTT.

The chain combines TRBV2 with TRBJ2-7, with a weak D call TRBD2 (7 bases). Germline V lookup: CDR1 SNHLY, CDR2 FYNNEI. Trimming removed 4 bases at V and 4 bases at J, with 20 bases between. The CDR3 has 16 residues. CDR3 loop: CASSGPRASGQYEQYF. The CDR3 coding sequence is TGTGCCAGCAGTGGCCCCAGAGCTAGCGGACAGTACGAGCAGTACTTC.

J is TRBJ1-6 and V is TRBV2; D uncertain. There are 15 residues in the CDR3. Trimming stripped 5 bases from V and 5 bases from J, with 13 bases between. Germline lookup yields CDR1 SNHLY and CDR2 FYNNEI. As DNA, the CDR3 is TGTGCCAGCAGTCTAAGACAAGTAGATAATTCACCCCTCCACTTT. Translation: CASSLRQVDNSPLHF.

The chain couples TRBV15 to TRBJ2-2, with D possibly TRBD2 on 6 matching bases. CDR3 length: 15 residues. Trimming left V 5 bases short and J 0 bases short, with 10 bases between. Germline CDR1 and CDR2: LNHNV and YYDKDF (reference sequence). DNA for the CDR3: TGTGCCACCAGCGCTGGGGACTCGAACACCGGGGAGCTGTTTTTT. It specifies CATSAGDSNTGELFF.

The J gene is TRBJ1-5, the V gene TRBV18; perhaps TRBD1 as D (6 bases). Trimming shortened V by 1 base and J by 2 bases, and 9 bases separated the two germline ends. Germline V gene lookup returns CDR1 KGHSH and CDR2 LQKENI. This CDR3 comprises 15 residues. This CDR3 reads CASSPLGAGNQPQHF. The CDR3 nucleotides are TGTGCCAGCTCACCACTGGGGGCTGGCAATCAGCCCCAGCATTTT.

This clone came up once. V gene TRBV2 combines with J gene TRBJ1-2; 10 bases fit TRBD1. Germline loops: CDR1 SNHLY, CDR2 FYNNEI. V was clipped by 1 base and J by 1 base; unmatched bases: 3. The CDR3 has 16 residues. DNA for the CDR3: TGTGCCAGCAGTGAAGATAGGGACAGGGGTAACTATGGCTACACCTTC. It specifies CASSEDRDRGNYGYTF.

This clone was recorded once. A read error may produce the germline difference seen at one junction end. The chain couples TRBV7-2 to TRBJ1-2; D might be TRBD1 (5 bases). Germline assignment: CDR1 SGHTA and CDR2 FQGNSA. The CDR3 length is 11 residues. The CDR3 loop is CASSFITGLHF. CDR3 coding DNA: TGTGCCAGCAGCTTCATCACGGGACTGCACTTC.

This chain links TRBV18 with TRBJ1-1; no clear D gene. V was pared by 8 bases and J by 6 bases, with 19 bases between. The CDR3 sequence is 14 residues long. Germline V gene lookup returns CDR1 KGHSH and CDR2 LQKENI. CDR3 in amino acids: CASTVLNAEAEAFF. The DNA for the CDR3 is TGTGCCAGCACCGTGTTGAACGCAGAGGCTGAAGCTTTCTTT.

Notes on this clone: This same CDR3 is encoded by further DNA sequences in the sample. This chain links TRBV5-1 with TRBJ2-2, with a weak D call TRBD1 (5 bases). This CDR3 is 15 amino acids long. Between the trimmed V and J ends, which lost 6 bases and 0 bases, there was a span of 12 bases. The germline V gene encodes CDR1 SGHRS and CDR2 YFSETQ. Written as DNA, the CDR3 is TGCGCCAGCAAGGGGCTCGACACGAACACCGGGGAGCTGTTTTTT. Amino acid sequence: CASKGLDTNTGELFF.

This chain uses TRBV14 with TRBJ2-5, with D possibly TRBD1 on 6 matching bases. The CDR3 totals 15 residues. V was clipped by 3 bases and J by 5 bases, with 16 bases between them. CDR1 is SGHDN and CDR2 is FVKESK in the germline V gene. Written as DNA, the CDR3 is TGTGCCAGCAGCCACAAACAGGGAGTTTACGAGACCCAGTACTTC. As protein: CASSHKQGVYETQYF.

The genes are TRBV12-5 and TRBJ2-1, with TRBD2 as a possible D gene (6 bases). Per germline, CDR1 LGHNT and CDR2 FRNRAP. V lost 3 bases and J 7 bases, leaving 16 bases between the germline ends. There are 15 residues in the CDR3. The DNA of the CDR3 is TGTGCTAGTGGTTTTGATCGGGAGAAGGGAAATGAGCAGTTCTTC. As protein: CASGFDREKGNEQFF.

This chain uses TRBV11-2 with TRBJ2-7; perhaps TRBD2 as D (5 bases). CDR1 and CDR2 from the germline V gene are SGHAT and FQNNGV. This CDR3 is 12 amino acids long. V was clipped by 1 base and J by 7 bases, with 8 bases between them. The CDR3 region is CASSLGGWEQYF. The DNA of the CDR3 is TGTGCCAGCAGCTTAGGAGGGTGGGAGCAGTACTTC.

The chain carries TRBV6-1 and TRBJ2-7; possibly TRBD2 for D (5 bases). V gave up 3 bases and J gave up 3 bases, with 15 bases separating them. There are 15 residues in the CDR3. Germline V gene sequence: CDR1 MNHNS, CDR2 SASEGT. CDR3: CASSDGVGVGYEQYF. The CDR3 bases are TGTGCCAGCAGTGATGGGGTGGGAGTAGGCTACGAGCAGTACTTC.

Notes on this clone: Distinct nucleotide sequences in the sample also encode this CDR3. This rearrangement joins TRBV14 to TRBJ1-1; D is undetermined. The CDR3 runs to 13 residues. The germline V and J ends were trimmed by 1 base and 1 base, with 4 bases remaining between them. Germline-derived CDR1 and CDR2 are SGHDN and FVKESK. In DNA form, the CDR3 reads TGTGCCAGCAGCCAAGTCCGGAACACTGAAGCTTTCTTT. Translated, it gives CASSQVRNTEAFF.

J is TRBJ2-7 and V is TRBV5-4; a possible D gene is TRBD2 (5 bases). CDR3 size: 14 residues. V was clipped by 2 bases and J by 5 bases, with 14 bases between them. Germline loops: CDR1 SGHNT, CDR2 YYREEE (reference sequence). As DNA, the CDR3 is TGTGCCAGCAGCTTCAGCGGTATGGTCGACGAGCAGTACTTC. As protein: CASSFSGMVDEQYF.